The subject of this entry is one T cell receptor (beta chain). The germline CDR1 and CDR2 sequences are DFQATT and SNEGSKA (reference sequence). This CDR3 region has 14 residues. V lost 4 bases to trimming and J lost 7 bases, with 17 bases between them. Then a second PCR, running about 6 to 12 cycles, was carried out with a sample-barcoded 5' primer and a J-beta primer mix. Each cDNA molecule was tagged by a template-switch adaptor with 12 random nucleotides. CDR3-containing paired-end reads numbered at least 2.5 million in each sample. In TCRdb, the 5' RACE reads were re-called with MiXCR into one record per CDR3 protein. In the table there are 1.5 million to 2 million distinct CDR3 sequences, approximately 30% of which are singletons. The sample is drawn from a study of blood T cells in healthy people across ages.

The sample consisted of blood. The chain carries TRBV20-1 and TRBJ2-1; a possible D gene is TRBD2 (5 bases). The receptor was derived from a woman in her twenties or thirties in good health. CDR3 sequence reads: CSATRRFRGNEQFF. In nucleotides, the CDR3 is TGCAGTGCTACGCGGAGGTTCCGAGGGAATGAGCAGTTCTTC.